The present T cell receptor (beta chain) was sequenced within a study of shared clonotypes between healthy human individuals. Produced via immunoSEQ multiplex PCR; TCRdb's table is partial and in-frame only. Among some 450,000 clones, roughly 80% were seen once, and the ten largest hold more than 10%. The receptor comes from a woman in her 40s in good health. Some clones in this sample may be carry-over from other donors' samples. Sample: PBMCs.

In nucleotides, the CDR3 is TGCGCCAGCAGCTTGATGGGTAGCGGGAACAATGAGCAGTTCTTC. Its protein product is CASSLMGSGNNEQFF. J is TRBJ2-1 and V is TRBV5-1, with TRBD2 identical over 8 bases. The germline CDR1 and CDR2 sequences are SGHRS and YFSETQ. J was trimmed by 5 bases and V by 1 base; bases with no gene match: 5. The CDR3 consists of 15 residues.